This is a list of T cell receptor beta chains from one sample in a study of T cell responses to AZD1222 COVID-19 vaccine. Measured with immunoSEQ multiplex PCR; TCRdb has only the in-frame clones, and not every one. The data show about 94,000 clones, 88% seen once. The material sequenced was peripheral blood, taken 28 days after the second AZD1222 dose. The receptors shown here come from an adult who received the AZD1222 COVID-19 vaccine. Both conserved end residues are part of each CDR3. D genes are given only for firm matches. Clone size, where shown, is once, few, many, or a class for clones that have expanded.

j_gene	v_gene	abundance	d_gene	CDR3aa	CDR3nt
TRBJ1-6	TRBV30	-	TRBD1	CAWSQGQRNSPLHF	TGTGCCTGGAGTCAGGGACAGAGGAATTCACCCCTCCACTTT
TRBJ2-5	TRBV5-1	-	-	CASSGGRGETQYF	TGCGCCAGCAGTGGGGGGCGCGGGGAGACCCAGTACTTC
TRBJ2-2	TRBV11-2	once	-	CASSLESGTGELFF	TGTGCCAGCAGCTTAGAGTCGGGCACCGGGGAGCTGTTTTTT
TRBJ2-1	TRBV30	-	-	CAWARGDNEQFF	TGTGCCTGGGCCAGGGGGGACAATGAGCAGTTCTTC
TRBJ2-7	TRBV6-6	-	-	CASSQRGGGDEQYF	TGTGCCAGCAGCCAACGTGGAGGGGGGGACGAGCAGTACTTC
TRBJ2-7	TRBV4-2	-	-	CASSPRDDISYEQYF	TGTGCCAGCAGCCCTCGGGACGACATCTCCTACGAGCAGTACTTC
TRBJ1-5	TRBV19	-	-	CASSTSGPQHF	TGTGCCAGTAGTACCTCAGGGCCCCAGCATTTT
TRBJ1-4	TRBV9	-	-	CASSVQGNEKLFF	TGTGCCAGCAGCGTTCAGGGTAATGAAAAACTGTTTTTT
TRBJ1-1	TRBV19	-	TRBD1	CASSIGGTGGRAFF	TGTGCCAGTAGTATAGGCGGTACAGGGGGGAGAGCTTTCTTT
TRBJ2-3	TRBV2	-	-	CASSFTPPPTDTQYF	TGTGCCAGCAGTTTTACCCCTCCCCCCACAGATACGCAGTATTTT
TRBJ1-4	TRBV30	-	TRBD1	CAWSVGTVNEKLFF	TGTGCCTGGAGTGTCGGGACAGTTAATGAAAAACTGTTTTTT
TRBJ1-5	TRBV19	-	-	CASRLEAVANQPQHF	TGTGCCAGTAGACTTGAGGCAGTAGCAAATCAGCCCCAGCATTTT
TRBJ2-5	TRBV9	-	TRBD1	CASSAHLGTGRLGGETQYF	TGTGCCAGCAGCGCCCATTTAGGGACAGGGAGGCTGGGTGGAGAGACCCAGTACTTC
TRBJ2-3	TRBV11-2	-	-	CASSLLGGTSTDTQYF	TGTGCCAGCAGCTTACTCGGCGGGACGAGCACAGATACGCAGTATTTT
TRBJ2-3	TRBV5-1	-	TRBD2	CASTLDGGGGDTQYF	TGCGCCAGCACCTTGGACGGGGGGGGCGGAGATACGCAGTATTTT
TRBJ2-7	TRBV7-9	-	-	CASSLGAGSYEQYF	TGTGCCAGCAGCTTAGGGGCCGGTTCCTACGAGCAGTACTTC
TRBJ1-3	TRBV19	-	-	CASQGLSGNTIYF	TGTGCCAGCCAGGGCCTCTCTGGAAACACCATATATTTT
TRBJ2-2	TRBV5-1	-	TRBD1	CASSLEGQTFTGELFF	TGCGCCAGCAGCTTGGAGGGACAGACCTTCACCGGGGAGCTGTTTTTT
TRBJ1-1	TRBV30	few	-	CAWSGGGHTEAFF	TGTGCCTGGAGCGGGGGCGGTCACACTGAAGCTTTCTTT
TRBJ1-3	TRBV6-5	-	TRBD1	CASSYSTGWSGNTIYF	TGTGCCAGCAGTTATTCGACAGGGTGGTCCGGAAACACCATATATTTT
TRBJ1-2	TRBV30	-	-	CAWSRRRDVIYGYTF	TGTGCCTGGAGTCGACGCCGGGACGTCATCTATGGCTACACCTTC
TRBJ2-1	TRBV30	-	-	CAWSRRGLEGEQFF	TGTGCCTGGAGCCGGCGAGGTCTGGAGGGTGAGCAGTTCTTC
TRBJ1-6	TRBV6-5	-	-	CASRGGDSPLHF	TGTGCCAGCAGGGGGGGGGATTCACCCCTCCACTTT
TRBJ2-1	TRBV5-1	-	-	CASTPPEGPVGNEQFF	TGCGCCAGCACCCCCCCGGAAGGGCCCGTAGGCAATGAGCAGTTCTTC
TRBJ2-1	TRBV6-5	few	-	CASMKLLSNEQFF	TGTGCCAGCATGAAACTCCTCTCTAATGAGCAGTTCTTC
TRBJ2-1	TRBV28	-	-	CASSYAGSYNEQFF	TGTGCCAGCAGTTACGCGGGATCCTACAATGAGCAGTTCTTC
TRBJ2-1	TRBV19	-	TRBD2	CASSIGTLAGGGEQFF	TGTGCCAGTAGTATAGGTACTCTAGCGGGAGGGGGTGAGCAGTTCTTC
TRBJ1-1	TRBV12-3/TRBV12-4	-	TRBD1	CASSSDRFAEAFF	TGTGCCAGCAGTTCGGACAGGTTCGCTGAAGCTTTCTTT
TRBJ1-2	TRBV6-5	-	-	CASSYFPLYGYTF	TGTGCCAGCAGTTACTTCCCTCTGTATGGCTACACCTTC
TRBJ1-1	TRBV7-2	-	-	CASSLPATSAFMNTEAFF	TGTGCCAGCAGCTTACCCGCAACCTCGGCCTTTATGAACACTGAAGCTTTCTTT
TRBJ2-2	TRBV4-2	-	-	CASSQALQGSSGELFF	TGTGCCAGCAGCCAAGCCTTGCAGGGATCCTCCGGGGAGCTGTTTTTT
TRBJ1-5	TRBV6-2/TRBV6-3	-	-	CASSYARQAQPQHF	TGTGCCAGCAGTTACGCGAGACAGGCTCAGCCCCAGCATTTT
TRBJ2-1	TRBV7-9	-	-	CASSLKGLNNEQFF	TGTGCCAGCAGCTTAAAGGGACTTAACAATGAGCAGTTCTTC
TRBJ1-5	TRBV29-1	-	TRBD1	CSVGDRGFGQPQHF	TGCAGCGTTGGGGACAGGGGATTCGGTCAGCCCCAGCATTTT
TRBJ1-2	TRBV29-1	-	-	CSVEGGKTNYGYTF	TGCAGCGTTGAAGGAGGGAAGACTAACTATGGCTACACCTTC
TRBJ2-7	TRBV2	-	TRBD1	CASTRDRGFFEQYF	TGTGCCAGCACTCGGGACAGGGGCTTCTTCGAGCAGTACTTC
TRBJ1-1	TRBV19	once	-	CASSTPGGVNTEAFF	TGTGCCAGTAGTACCCCCGGGGGGGTGAACACTGAAGCTTTCTTT
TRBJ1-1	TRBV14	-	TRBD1	CASSQDRTGGAFF	TGTGCCAGCAGCCAAGATCGGACAGGAGGAGCTTTCTTT
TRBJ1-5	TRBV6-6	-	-	CASVEGNQPQHF	TGTGCCAGCGTGGAGGGCAATCAGCCCCAGCATTTT
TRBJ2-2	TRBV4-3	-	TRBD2	CASSQDLASGGTGELFF	TGCGCCAGCAGCCAAGATTTGGCTAGCGGGGGCACCGGGGAGCTGTTTTTT
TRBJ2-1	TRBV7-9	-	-	CASRTTQSSTSYNEQFF	TGTGCCAGCAGAACAACACAGAGCTCGACCTCCTACAATGAGCAGTTCTTC
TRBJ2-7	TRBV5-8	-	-	CASSSIRYQQYF	TGTGCCAGCAGCTCTATCAGGTACCAGCAGTACTTC
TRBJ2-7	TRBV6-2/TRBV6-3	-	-	CASSYSIGGTHISYEQYF	TGTGCCAGCAGTTACTCGATTGGCGGGACCCATATCTCCTACGAGCAGTACTTC
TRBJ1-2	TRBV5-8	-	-	CASSATLNYGYTF	TGTGCCAGCAGCGCGACATTAAACTATGGCTACACCTTC
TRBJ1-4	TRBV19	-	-	CASTTGIGPEKLFF	TGTGCCAGTACGACCGGGATAGGGCCCGAAAAACTGTTTTTT
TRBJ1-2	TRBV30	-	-	CAWRLSNYGYTF	TGTGCCTGGAGGTTGTCTAACTATGGCTACACCTTC
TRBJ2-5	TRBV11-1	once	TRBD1	CASTMTGGQETQYF	TGTGCCAGCACCATGACAGGGGGCCAAGAGACCCAGTACTTC
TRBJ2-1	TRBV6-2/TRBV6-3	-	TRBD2	CASSSGLVPGRLGNEQFF	TGTGCCAGCAGTTCTGGACTAGTACCCGGGAGGCTGGGAAATGAGCAGTTCTTC
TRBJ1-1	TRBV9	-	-	CASTPGGRAMNTEAFF	TGTGCCAGCACCCCCGGGGGGAGAGCCATGAACACTGAAGCTTTCTTT
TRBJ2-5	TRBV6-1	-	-	CASSEDVSLQETQYF	TGTGCCAGCAGTGAAGATGTCAGCCTCCAAGAGACCCAGTACTTC